This T cell receptor (beta chain) was identified in a study of blood T cell repertoires in COVID-19. Study information: Collection of acute and convalescent COVID-19 samples took place in the United States, Italy and Spain. PBMCs, B-cell-depleted T cells, or T cells provided the cDNA or gDNA that made up the material.

This clone was picked up one time. In the original workflow: Amplification of reference gene primers was used by the study to estimate nucleated cell counts. The table came from immunoSEQ multiplex PCR; TCRdb's copy has only in-frame clones and leaves some out. Clone size and V and J calls were adopted from that table, with D and trimming inferred from the DNA. The sample yields tens of thousands of clones, around 89% seen once. V lost 7 bases, J lost 2 bases, and 17 bases lay in between. Germline V gene data show CDR1 as MNHEY and CDR2 as SMNVEV (reference sequence). The CDR3 is made up of 16 amino acids.

Sequences were obtained from peripheral blood. The chain is built from TRBV27 and TRBJ1-4; the D gene is possibly TRBD1 (5 bases). The TCR originated in a woman aged 55-75 years with acute or convalescent COVID-19. This chain's CDR3 is CASKPNGAFTNEKLFF. The CDR3 DNA reads TGTGCCAGCAAACCAAATGGGGCGTTCACTAATGAAAAACTGTTTTTT. The full variable domain, completed using reference TRBV27 and TRBJ1-4, is EAQVTQNPRYLITVTGKKLTVTCSQNMNHEYMSWYRQDPGLGLRQIYYSMNVEVTDKGDVPEGYKVSRKEKRNFPLILESPSPNQTSLYFCASKPNGAFTNEKLFFGSGTQLSVL.